Reported below is one T cell receptor (beta chain). Its specificity is unknown. Germline CDR1 LNHNV, CDR2 YYDKDF (reference sequence). This CDR3 has 14 residues. Unmatched junction bases numbered 11, after V lost 8 bases and J lost 5 bases. Vbeta (60) and Jbeta (13) primers were used in the PCR. How the authors handled the data: A later analysis counted 65 million to 80 million unique TCR beta chains, 10 million to 12 million shared. Some clones are missing from TCRdb's copy, which holds only in-frame ones; the method was immunoSEQ multiplex PCR. V and J calls and clone size are those listed in that table; D and trimming were worked out from the DNA. This sample has around 70,000 clones, with 55% to 65% found just once. This sample is part of a study of cytomegalovirus exposure and HLA in healthy donors. General study findings and limits: One cluster of highly shared sequence variants probably arose as a sequencing artifact.

The sequenced sample was PBMCs. This TCR came from a young man in good health and CMV-seronegative. The chain employs TRBV15 and TRBJ2-5, with TRBD2 matching over 7 bases. CDR3 DNA: TGTGCCACCGACCGGGGAGGGCGCCGGGAGACCCAGTACTTC. Translated: CATDRGGRRETQYF.